These T cell receptor beta chains were read from a single sample in a study of T cell repertoires in cytomegalovirus infection. From the reads, TCRdb called clonotypes with MiXCR, one entry per CDR3 protein. The sample consists of fewer than 200,000 distinct CDR3 sequences, 20% to 25% of them appearing once. For these TCRs, the target antigens are not known. Sequencing used CD8+ T cells from cultured PBMCs, obtained from culture after CMV antigen stimulation. The source is a human donor in good health (CMV status not recorded). Some clones in this sample may be carry-over from other donors' samples. The CDR3 runs from the conserved cysteine through the conserved F or W. The order of the fields is CDR3 length, clone size, D gene, J gene, V gene, CDR3 protein, CDR3 DNA. A D gene is named only where the DNA matches it firmly. Part of the rows lack a size; the others show once, few, many or a class for expanded clones.

12	NA	NA	TRBJ1-1	TRBV7-2	CASSFWLDEACF	TGTGCCAGCAGCTTCTGGCTCGATGAAGCTTGCTTT
15	NA	NA	TRBJ2-5	TRBV10-3	CAISESKGSQETQYF	TGTGCCATCAGTGAGTCGAAGGGATCCCAAGAGACCCAGTACTTC
15	NA	TRBD1	TRBJ2-1	TRBV24-1	CATSGGDREFHEQFF	TGTGCCACCAGTGGAGGAGACAGGGAGTTCCATGAGCAGTTCTTC
14	few	NA	TRBJ1-5	TRBV28	CASSFDRYNQPQHF	TGTGCCAGCAGTTTTGACAGGTACAATCAGCCCCAGCATTTT
18	NA	NA	TRBJ2-3	TRBV7-2	CASSFPSLRQHSTDTQYF	TGTGCCAGCAGCTTCCCTTCATTGAGACAGCATAGCACAGATACGCAGTATTTT
15	NA	NA	TRBJ2-6	TRBV11-2	CASSLGGFGANVLTF	TGTGCCAGCAGCTTGGGCGGGTTCGGGGCCAACGTCCTGACTTTC
14	few	NA	TRBJ2-3	TRBV7-9	CASPDSVGTDTQYF	TGTGCCAGCCCGGATAGTGTGGGCACAGATACGCAGTATTTT
12	few	NA	TRBJ2-6	TRBV27	CASSTGANVLTF	TGTGCCAGCAGTACTGGGGCCAACGTCCTGACTTTC
12	few	TRBD1	TRBJ1-1	TRBV28	CASNPGGQRAFF	TGTGCCAGCAACCCAGGGGGCCAGAGGGCTTTCTTT
14	NA	NA	TRBJ1-1	TRBV10-3	CAIRSGGEGTEAFF	TGTGCCATCAGGTCGGGGGGAGAGGGCACTGAAGCTTTCTTT
14	NA	NA	TRBJ1-2	TRBV11-2	CASSLPGKYYGYTF	TGTGCCAGCAGCTTACCCGGAAAGTACTATGGCTACACCTTC
13	NA	TRBD1	TRBJ1-4	TRBV6-1	CASSGTGPEKLFF	TGTGCCAGCAGTGGGACAGGGCCCGAAAAACTGTTTTTT
17	NA	TRBD2	TRBJ2-5	TRBV7-6	CASSFRAGTTSGETQYF	TGTGCCAGCAGCTTCCGAGCCGGGACTACCTCCGGAGAGACCCAGTACTTC
14	NA	NA	TRBJ1-2	TRBV12-3/TRBV12-4	CASSLFATNYGYTF	TGTGCCAGCAGTTTGTTCGCTACTAACTATGGCTACACCTTC
15	few	NA	TRBJ2-6	TRBV27	CASSFLLDGANVLTF	TGTGCCAGCAGTTTCCTGTTGGATGGGGCCAACGTCCTGACTTTC
14	few	NA	TRBJ2-1	TRBV5-8	CASSFGQSYNEQFF	TGTGCCAGCAGCTTCGGACAGAGCTACAATGAGCAGTTCTTC
13	NA	NA	TRBJ1-2	TRBV12-3/TRBV12-4	CASSLGEMNGYTF	TGTGCCAGCAGTTTGGGGGAGATGAATGGCTACACCTTC
15	NA	TRBD1	TRBJ1-2	TRBV5-6	CASSLVGTEDYGYTF	TGTGCCAGCAGCTTGGTCGGGACAGAAGACTATGGCTACACCTTC
15	few	TRBD1	TRBJ2-3	TRBV7-2	CASSDYRGYGDTQYF	TGTGCCAGCAGCGATTACAGGGGGTATGGAGATACGCAGTATTTT
19	few	TRBD1	TRBJ2-1	TRBV29-1	CSVDSGQGVSSRVYNEQFF	TGCAGCGTTGATTCGGGACAGGGTGTTTCATCTAGAGTGTACAATGAGCAGTTCTTC
15	NA	NA	TRBJ1-2	TRBV7-2	CASSLRGQVNYGYTF	TGTGCCAGCAGCTTACGGGGGCAGGTTAACTATGGCTACACCTTC
12	NA	TRBD1	TRBJ2-1	TRBV7-9	CASSADRDEQFF	TGTGCCAGCAGCGCGGACAGGGATGAGCAGTTCTTC
16	NA	TRBD1	TRBJ1-5	TRBV6-2/TRBV6-3	CASSYQRTGSNQPQHF	TGTGCCAGCAGTTACCAGAGGACAGGTAGCAATCAGCCCCAGCATTTT
13	few	NA	TRBJ2-7	TRBV7-6	CASSRREPDEQYF	TGTGCCAGCAGCCGCAGGGAGCCCGACGAGCAGTACTTC
17	few	TRBD2	TRBJ2-1	TRBV7-2	CASSLTTSGGRRDEQFF	TGTGCCAGCAGCTTAACGACTAGCGGGGGCCGAAGGGATGAGCAGTTCTTC
15	NA	TRBD1	TRBJ1-5	TRBV7-9	CASSSVSGGNQPQHF	TGTGCCAGCAGCTCCGTGTCAGGGGGAAATCAGCCCCAGCATTTT
13	few	TRBD1	TRBJ2-7	TRBV7-9	CASSRDRNYEQYF	TGTGCCAGCTCACGGGACAGAAACTACGAGCAGTACTTC
16	once	NA	TRBJ2-1	TRBV12-3/TRBV12-4	CASRGVVGGTYNEQFF	TGTGCCAGCAGGGGAGTGGTCGGGGGTACCTACAATGAGCAGTTCTTC